The clone carrying this T cell receptor (beta chain) has a handful of counts. Its antigen is currently unknown. TCRdb re-called the RT-PCR reads with MiXCR, one entry per CDR3 protein. This table holds over 20,000 distinct CDR3 sequences, more than 60% found once. In germline, CDR1 is SGHTS, CDR2 YDEGEE. Trimming pared 2 bases from V and 1 base from J, leaving 7 bases between. This CDR3 has 14 residues. The data originate from a study of yellow fever vaccine responses in identical twins. Study conclusions and caveats: Reported findings indicate that twins' vaccine T cell responses seemed partially convergent, partially personalized.

The origin of this receptor is a young woman who received the yellow fever vaccine. The chain combines TRBV5-8 with TRBJ1-5; tentatively, D is TRBD1 (5 bases). The starting material was T cells from blood (PBMCs), unsorted or a sorted subset (not recorded which), obtained before or after yellow fever vaccination (not recorded which). CDR3 residues: CASSFDRSNQPQHF. The DNA of the CDR3 is TGTGCCAGCAGCTTCGACAGAAGCAATCAGCCCCAGCATTTT.